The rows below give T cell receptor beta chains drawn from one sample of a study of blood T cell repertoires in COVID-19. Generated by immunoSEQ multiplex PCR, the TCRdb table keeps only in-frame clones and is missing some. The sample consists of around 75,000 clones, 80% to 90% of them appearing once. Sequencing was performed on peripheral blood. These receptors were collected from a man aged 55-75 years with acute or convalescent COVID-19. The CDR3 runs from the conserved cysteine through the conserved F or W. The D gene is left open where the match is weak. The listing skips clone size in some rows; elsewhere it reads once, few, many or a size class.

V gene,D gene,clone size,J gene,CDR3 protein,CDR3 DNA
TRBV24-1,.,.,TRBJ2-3,CATSDWGLTDTQYF,TGTGCCACCAGTGACTGGGGACTCACAGATACGCAGTATTTT
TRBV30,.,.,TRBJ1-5,CAWSVGAGNQPQHF,TGTGCCTGGAGTGTGGGGGCAGGAAATCAGCCCCAGCATTTT
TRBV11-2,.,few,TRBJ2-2,CASSSQRASGELFF,TGTGCCAGCAGCTCCCAGAGGGCTTCCGGGGAGCTGTTTTTT
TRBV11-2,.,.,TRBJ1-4,CASSLEKGRWEKLFF,TGTGCCAGCAGCTTAGAGAAGGGGCGTTGGGAAAAACTGTTTTTT
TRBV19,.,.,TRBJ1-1,CASSTLNTEAFF,TGTGCCAGTAGTACTTTGAACACTGAAGCTTTCTTT
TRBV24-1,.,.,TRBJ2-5,CATSEREGGTQYF,TGTGCCACCAGTGAACGGGAAGGTGGGACCCAGTACTTC
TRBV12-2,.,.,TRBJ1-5,CASRLGRQNNQPQHF,TGTGCAAGTCGCTTAGGGAGGCAAAACAATCAGCCCCAGCATTTT
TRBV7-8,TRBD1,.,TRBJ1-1,CASSTAGTVNTEAFF,TGTGCCAGCAGCACAGCCGGGACAGTGAACACTGAAGCTTTCTTT
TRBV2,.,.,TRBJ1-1,CASRPALGANTEAFF,TGTGCCAGCAGGCCGGCGCTGGGGGCAAACACTGAAGCTTTCTTT
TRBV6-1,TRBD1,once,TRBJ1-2,CASSEASSRDRHYGYTF,TGTGCCAGCAGTGAAGCGTCTTCGCGGGACAGACACTATGGCTACACCTTC
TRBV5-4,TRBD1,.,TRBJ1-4,CASSEKGAGNEKLFF,TGTGCCAGCAGCGAGAAGGGGGCGGGTAATGAAAAACTGTTTTTT
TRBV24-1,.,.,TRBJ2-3,CATSDFGTTQGDTQYF,TGTGCCACCAGTGATTTCGGGACAACCCAGGGAGATACGCAGTATTTT
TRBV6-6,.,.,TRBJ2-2,CASSYPRLDTGELFF,TGTGCCAGCAGTTACCCCCGACTAGACACCGGGGAGCTGTTTTTT
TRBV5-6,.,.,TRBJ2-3,CASSWGGTDTQYF,TGTGCCAGCAGCTGGGGGGGCACAGATACGCAGTATTTT
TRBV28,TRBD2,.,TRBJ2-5,CASSLSSGAETQYF,TGTGCCAGCAGTTTATCTAGCGGGGCGGAGACCCAGTACTTC
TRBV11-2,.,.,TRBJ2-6,CASTESGPSGANVLTF,TGTGCCAGCACCGAATCAGGCCCGTCTGGGGCCAACGTCCTGACTTTC
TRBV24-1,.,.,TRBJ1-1,CATSRQGNTEAFF,TGTGCCACCTCTCGGCAGGGGAACACTGAAGCTTTCTTT
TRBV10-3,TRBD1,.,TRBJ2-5,CAISAGGTGGLQETQYF,TGTGCCATCAGTGCGGGAGGGACAGGGGGCCTACAAGAGACCCAGTACTTC
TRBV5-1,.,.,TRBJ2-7,CASRPGSSYEQYF,TGCGCCAGCAGGCCAGGCTCATCCTACGAGCAGTACTTC
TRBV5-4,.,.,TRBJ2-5,CASRSGLGGETQYF,TGTGCCAGCAGATCGGGACTGGGCGGGGAGACCCAGTACTTC
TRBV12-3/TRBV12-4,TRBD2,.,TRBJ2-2,CASTRAGAGELFF,TGTGCCAGCACCAGAGCGGGAGCCGGGGAGCTGTTTTTT
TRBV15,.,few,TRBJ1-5,CATSRVLGNNQPQHF,TGTGCCACCAGCAGAGTTTTGGGCAACAATCAGCCCCAGCATTTT